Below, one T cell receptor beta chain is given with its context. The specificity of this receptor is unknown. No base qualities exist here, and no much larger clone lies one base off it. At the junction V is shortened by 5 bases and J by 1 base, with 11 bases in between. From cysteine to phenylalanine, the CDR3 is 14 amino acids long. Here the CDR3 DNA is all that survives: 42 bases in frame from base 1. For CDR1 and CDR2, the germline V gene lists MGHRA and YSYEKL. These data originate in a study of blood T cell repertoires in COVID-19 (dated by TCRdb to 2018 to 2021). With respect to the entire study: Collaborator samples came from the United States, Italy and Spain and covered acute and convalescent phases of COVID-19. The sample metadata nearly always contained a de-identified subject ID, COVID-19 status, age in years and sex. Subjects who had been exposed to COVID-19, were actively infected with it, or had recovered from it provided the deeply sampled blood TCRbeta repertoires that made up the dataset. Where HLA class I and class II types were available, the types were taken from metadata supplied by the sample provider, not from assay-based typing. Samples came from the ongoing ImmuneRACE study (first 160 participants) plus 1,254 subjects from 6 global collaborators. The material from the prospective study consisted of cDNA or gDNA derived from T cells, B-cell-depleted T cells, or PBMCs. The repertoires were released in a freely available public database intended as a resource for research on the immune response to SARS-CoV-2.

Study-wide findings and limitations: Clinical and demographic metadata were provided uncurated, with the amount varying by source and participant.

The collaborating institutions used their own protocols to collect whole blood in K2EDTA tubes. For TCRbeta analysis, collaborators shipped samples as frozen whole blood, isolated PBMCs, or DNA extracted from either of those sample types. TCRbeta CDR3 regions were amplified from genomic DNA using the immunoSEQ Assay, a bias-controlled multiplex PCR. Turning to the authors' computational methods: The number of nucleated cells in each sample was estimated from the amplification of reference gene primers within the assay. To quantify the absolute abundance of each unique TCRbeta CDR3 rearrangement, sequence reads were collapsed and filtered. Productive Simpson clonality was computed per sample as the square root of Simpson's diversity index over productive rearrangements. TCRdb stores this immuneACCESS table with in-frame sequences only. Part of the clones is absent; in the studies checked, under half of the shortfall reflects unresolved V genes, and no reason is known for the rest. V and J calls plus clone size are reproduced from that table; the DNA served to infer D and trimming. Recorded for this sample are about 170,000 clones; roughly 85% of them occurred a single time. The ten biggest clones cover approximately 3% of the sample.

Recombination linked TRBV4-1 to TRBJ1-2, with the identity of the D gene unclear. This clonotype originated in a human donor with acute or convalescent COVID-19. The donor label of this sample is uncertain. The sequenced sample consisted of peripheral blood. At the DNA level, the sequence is TGCGCCAGCAGCGTAGGCAGGTATAACTATGGCTACACCTTC. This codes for CASSVGRYNYGYTF.